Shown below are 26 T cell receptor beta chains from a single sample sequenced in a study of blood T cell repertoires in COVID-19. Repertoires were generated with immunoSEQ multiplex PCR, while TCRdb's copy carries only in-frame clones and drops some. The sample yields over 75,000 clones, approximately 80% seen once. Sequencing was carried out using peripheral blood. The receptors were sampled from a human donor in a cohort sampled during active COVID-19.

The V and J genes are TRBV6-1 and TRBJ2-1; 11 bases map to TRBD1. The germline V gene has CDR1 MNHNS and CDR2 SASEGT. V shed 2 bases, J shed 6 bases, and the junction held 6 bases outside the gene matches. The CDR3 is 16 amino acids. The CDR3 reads CASSETGGTGGNEQFF. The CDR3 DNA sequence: TGTGCCAGCAGTGAAACGGGAGGGACAGGGGGCAATGAGCAGTTCTTC.

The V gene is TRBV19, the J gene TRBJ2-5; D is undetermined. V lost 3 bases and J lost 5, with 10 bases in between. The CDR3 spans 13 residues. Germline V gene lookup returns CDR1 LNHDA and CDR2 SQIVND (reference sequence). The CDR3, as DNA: TGTGCCAGTAGTATTCCGGGTTGGGAGACCCAGTACTTC. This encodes CASSIPGWETQYF.

DNA of the CDR3: TGCGCCAGCAGAGTCGACACTAGCTCCTACGAGCAGTACTTC. This codes for CASRVDTSSYEQYF. The gene calls are TRBV5-1 and TRBJ2-7; perhaps TRBD2 as D (5 bases). Trimming removed 5 bases from V and 0 bases from J, with 12 bases in between. Germline-derived CDR1 and CDR2 are SGHRS and YFSETQ. This CDR3 is built from 14 residues.

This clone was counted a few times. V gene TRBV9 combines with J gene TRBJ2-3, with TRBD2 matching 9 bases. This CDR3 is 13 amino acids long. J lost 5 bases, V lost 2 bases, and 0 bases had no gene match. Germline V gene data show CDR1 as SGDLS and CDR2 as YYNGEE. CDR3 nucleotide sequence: TGTGCCAGCAGCGTGCGGGAGGGAGATACGCAGTATTTT. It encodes CASSVREGDTQYF. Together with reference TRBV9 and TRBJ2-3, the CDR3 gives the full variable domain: DSGVTQTPKHLITATGQRVTLRCSPRSGDLSVYWYQQSLDQGLQFLIQYYNGEERAKGNILERFSAQQFPDLHSELNLSSLELGDSALYFCASSVREGDTQYFGPGTRLTVL.

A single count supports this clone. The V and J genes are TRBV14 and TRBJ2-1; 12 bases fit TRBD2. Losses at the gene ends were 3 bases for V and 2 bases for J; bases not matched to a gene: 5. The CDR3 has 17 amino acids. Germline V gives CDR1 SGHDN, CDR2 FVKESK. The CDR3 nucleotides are TGTGCCAGCAGCCAGACTAGCGGGAGTAGTGCCTACAATGAGCAGTTCTTC. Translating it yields CASSQTSGSSAYNEQFF. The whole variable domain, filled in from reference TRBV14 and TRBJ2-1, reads EAGVTQFPSHSVIEKGQTVTLRCDPISGHDNLYWYRRVMGKEIKFLLHFVKESKQDESGMPNNRFLAERTGGTYSTLKVQPAELEDSGVYFCASSQTSGSSAYNEQFFGPGTRLTVL.

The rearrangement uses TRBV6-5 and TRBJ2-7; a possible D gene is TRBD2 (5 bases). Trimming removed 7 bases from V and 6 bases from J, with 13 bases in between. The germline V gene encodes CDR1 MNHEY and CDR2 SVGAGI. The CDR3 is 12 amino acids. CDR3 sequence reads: CASNPGVGEQYF. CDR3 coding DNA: TGTGCCAGCAACCCCGGGGTTGGCGAGCAGTACTTC.

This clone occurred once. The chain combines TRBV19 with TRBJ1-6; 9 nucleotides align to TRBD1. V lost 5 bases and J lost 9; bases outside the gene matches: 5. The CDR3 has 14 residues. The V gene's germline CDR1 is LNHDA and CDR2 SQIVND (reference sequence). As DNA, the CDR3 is TGTGCCAGTAGTGGCGGGACAGGGCTTTCACCCCTCCACTTT. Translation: CASSGGTGLSPLHF.

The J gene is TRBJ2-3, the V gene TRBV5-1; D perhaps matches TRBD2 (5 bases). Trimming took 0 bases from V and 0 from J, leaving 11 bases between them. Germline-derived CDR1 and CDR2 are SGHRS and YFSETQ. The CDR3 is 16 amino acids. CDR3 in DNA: TGCGCCAGCAGCTTGGAGGTGCGACTAAGCACAGATACGCAGTATTTT. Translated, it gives CASSLEVRLSTDTQYF.

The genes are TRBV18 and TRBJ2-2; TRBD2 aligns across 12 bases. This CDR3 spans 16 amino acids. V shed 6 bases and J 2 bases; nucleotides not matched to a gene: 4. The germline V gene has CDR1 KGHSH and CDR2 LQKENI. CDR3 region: CASSKLAGGNTGELFF. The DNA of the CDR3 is TGTGCCAGCTCGAAACTAGCGGGAGGTAACACCGGGGAGCTGTTTTTT. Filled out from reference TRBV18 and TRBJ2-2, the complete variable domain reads NAGVMQNPRHLVRRRGQEARLRCSPMKGHSHVYWYRQLPEEGLKFMVYLQKENIIDESGMPKERFSAEFPKEGPSILRIQQVVRGDSAAYFCASSKLAGGNTGELFFGEGSRLTVL.

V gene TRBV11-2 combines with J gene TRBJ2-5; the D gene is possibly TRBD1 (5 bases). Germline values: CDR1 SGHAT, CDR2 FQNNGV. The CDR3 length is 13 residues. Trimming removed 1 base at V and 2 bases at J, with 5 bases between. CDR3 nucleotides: TGTGCCAGCAGCTTAGGACAGCAAGAGACCCAGTACTTC. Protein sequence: CASSLGQQETQYF. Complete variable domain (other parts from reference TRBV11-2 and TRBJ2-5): EAGVAQSPRYKIIEKRQSVAFWCNPISGHATLYWYQQILGQGPKLLIQFQNNGVVDDSQLPKDRFSAERLKGVDSTLKIQPAKLEDSAVYLCASSLGQQETQYFGPGTRLLVL.

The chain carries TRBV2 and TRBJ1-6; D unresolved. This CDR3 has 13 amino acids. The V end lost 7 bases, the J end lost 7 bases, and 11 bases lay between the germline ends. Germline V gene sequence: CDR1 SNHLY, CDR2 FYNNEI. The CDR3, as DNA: TGTGCCAGCAAAAAACAGACCAATTCACCCCTCCACTTT. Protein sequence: CASKKQTNSPLHF.

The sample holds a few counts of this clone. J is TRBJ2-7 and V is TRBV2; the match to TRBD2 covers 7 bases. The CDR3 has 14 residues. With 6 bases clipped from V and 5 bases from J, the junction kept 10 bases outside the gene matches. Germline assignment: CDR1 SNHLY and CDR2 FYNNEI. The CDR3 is CASRQEGGPHEQYF. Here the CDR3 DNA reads TGTGCCAGCAGACAAGAGGGAGGGCCCCACGAGCAGTACTTC.

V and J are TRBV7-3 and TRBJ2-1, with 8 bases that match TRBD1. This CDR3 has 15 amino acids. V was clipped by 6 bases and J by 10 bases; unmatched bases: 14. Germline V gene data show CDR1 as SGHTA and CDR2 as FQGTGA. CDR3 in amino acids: CASSNRTGRLGEQFF. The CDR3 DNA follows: TGTGCCAGCAGTAATCGGACAGGGCGGCTCGGGGAGCAGTTCTTC.

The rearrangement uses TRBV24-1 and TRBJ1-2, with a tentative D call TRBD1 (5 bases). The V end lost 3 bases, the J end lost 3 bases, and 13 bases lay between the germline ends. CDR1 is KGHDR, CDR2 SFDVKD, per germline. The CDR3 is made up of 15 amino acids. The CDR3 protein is CATSDPGGADYGYTF. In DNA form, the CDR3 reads TGTGCCACCAGTGATCCGGGGGGAGCTGACTATGGCTACACCTTC.

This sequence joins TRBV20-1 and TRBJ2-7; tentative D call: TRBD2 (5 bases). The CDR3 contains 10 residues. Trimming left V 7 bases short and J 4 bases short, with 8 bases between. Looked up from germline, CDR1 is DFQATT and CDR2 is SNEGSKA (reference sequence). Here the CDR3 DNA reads TGCAGTGTAGGAGGTTACGAGCAGTACTTC. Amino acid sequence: CSVGGYEQYF.

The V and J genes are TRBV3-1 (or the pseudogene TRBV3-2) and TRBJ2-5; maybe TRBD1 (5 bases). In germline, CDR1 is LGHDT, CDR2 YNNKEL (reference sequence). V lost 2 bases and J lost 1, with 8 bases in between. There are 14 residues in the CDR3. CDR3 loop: CASSQRGGQETQYF. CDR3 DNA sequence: TGTGCCAGCAGCCAAAGGGGCGGCCAAGAGACCCAGTACTTC.

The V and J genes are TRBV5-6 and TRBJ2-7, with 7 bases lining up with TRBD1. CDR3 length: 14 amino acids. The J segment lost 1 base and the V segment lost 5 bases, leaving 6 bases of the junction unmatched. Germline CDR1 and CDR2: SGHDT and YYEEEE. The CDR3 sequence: CASRRQGISYEQYF. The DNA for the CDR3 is TGTGCCAGCAGGCGACAGGGAATATCCTACGAGCAGTACTTC.

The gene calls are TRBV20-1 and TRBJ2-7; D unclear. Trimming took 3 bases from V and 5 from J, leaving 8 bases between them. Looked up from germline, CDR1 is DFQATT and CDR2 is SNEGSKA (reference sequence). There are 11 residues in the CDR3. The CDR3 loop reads CSARTRDEQYF. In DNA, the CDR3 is TGCAGTGCTAGGACTCGCGACGAGCAGTACTTC.

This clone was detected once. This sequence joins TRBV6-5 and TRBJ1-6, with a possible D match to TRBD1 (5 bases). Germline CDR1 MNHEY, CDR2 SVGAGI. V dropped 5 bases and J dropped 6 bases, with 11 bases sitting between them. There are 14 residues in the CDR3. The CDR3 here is CASSLSGSNSPLHF. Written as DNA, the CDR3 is TGTGCCAGCAGTCTGTCAGGGTCTAATTCACCCCTCCACTTT.

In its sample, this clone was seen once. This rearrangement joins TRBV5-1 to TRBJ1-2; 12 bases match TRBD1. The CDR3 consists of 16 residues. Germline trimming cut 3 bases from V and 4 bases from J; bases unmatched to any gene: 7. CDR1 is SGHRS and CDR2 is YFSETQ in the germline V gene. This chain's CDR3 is CASSYDPGQGAYGYTF. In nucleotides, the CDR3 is TGCGCCAGCAGCTATGACCCGGGACAGGGGGCCTATGGCTACACCTTC.

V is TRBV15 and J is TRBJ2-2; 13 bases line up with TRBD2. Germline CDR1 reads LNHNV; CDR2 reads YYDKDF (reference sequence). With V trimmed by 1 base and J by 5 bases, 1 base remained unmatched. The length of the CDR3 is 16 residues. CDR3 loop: CATSRGTSGRTGELFF. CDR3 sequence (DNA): TGTGCCACCAGCAGAGGGACTAGCGGGAGAACCGGGGAGCTGTTTTTT. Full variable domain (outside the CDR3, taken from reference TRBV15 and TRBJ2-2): DAMVIQNPRYQVTQFGKPVTLSCSQTLNHNVMYWYQQKSSQAPKLLFHYYDKDFNNEADTPDNFQSRRPNTSFCFLDIRSPGLGDTAMYLCATSRGTSGRTGELFFGEGSRLTVL.

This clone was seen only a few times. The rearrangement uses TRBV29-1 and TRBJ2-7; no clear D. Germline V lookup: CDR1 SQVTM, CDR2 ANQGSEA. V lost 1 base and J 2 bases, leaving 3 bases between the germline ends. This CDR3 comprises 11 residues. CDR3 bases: TGCAGCGTTGAAGGAGCCTACGAGCAGTACTTC. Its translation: CSVEGAYEQYF.

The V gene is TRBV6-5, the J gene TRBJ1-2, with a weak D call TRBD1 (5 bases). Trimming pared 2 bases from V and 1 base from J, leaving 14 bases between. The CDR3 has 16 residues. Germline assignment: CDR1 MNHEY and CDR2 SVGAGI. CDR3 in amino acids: CASSYVTRDSNYGYTF. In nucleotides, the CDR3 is TGTGCCAGCAGTTACGTGACGAGAGACAGTAACTATGGCTACACCTTC.

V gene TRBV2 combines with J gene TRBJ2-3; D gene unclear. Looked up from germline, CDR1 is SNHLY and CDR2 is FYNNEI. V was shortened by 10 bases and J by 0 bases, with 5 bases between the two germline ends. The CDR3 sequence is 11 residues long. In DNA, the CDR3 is TGTGCCACCACTAGCACAGATACGCAGTATTTT. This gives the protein CATTSTDTQYF.

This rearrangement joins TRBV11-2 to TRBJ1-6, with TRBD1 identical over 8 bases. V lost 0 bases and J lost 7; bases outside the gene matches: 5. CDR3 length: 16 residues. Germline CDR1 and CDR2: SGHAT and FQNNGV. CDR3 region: CASSLEGRGQNSPLHF. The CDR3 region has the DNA TGTGCCAGCAGCTTAGAAGGCAGGGGGCAGAATTCACCCCTCCACTTT.

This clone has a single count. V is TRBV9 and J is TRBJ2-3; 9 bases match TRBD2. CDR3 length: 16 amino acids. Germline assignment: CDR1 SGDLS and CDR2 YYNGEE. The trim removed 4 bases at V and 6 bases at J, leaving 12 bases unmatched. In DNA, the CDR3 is TGTGCCAGCAGCCCTAGCCAAAGGAGCGGGAGGGATACGCAGTATTTT. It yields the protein CASSPSQRSGRDTQYF.